The entry that follows covers one T cell receptor (beta chain) sequence. Its antigen remains unknown. V was pared by 6 bases and J by 0 bases, with 12 bases between. The germline V gene encodes CDR1 LNHDA and CDR2 SQIVND (reference sequence). The CDR3 sequence is 15 residues long. The sample belongs to a study of STAT3 mutations in large granular lymphocyte leukemia. Whole-study results and caveats: Every T-LGLL patient had at least one immunodominant TCRbeta clonotype. Persisting codominant clonotypes may have hidden a small pathogenic clone. Variable sampling intervals and differing treatment regimens complicated linking therapy response to TCR clonal burden changes.

Average productive template count per sample was 40,000 to 45,000. Sequencing used immunoSEQ multiplex PCR; TCRdb keeps in-frame clones, though not all of them. The sample consists of about 42,000 clones, about 81% of them appearing once. V is TRBV19 and J is TRBJ1-5; D not certain. The clonotype was recovered from a human donor with T large granular lymphocyte leukemia. Some clones in this sample may be carry-over from other donors' samples. The sample taken for sequencing was PBMCs. The CDR3 loop reads CASRAQEHSNQPQHF. DNA for the CDR3: TGTGCCAGTAGAGCCCAGGAACATAGCAATCAGCCCCAGCATTTT.